The present TCR beta chain was sequenced within a study of blood T cell repertoires in COVID-19 (dated by TCRdb to about 2020). Describing the broader study: Collaborator samples came from the United States, Italy and Spain and covered acute and convalescent phases of COVID-19. The prospective study material was composed of cDNA or gDNA derived from T cells, B-cell-depleted T cells, or PBMCs. Samples came from the ongoing ImmuneRACE study (first 160 participants) plus 1,254 subjects from 6 global collaborators. Subjects who had been exposed to COVID-19, were actively infected with it, or had recovered from it provided the deeply sampled blood TCRbeta repertoires that made up the dataset. The repertoires were made available in a free public database intended to serve as a resource for research on the immune response to SARS-CoV-2. Sample metadata almost always included a de-identified subject ID, COVID-19 status, age in years and sex. Where HLA class I and class II types were available, the types were taken from metadata supplied by the sample provider, not from assay-based typing. Here is what the overall study found, with its caveats: The quantity of clinical and demographic metadata differed by source and by participant and was supplied without curation.

V ends up 3 bases short and J 14 bases short, with an unmatched junction base count of 11. Reading from cysteine to phenylalanine, the CDR3 counts 15 amino acids. The DNA shown is the 45-base CDR3, in frame from base 1. CDR1 MGHRA and CDR2 YSYEKL were looked up in the germline V gene. Participants in the prospective study were aged about 18 to 100 years, lived in 20 to 30 United States geographic areas, and enrolled through a virtual design. In the prospective study, participants were assigned to cohorts based on the clinical history participants reported in a screening survey and a study questionnaire. Recovered participants in ImmuneRACE Cohort 3 were defined by two consecutive negative NP/OP PCR tests, clearance by a healthcare professional, or resolution of symptoms. Each participant in the prospective study had whole blood, serum and a nasopharyngeal or oropharyngeal swab collected by mobile phlebotomists. Additional blood draws and questionnaires over an approximately two-month period could optionally be provided by prospective study participants. Before DNA extraction, prospective study blood samples were shipped either frozen or at room temperature.

In regard to this clone: Its recognized antigen is unknown. No base qualities exist here, and no much larger clone lies one base off it.

The immunoSEQ Assay, a bias-controlled multiplex PCR, was used to amplify TCRbeta CDR3 regions from genomic DNA. Turning to the authors' computational methods: The number of nucleated cells in each sample was estimated from the amplification of reference gene primers within the assay. To quantify the absolute abundance of each unique TCRbeta CDR3 rearrangement, sequence reads were collapsed and filtered. For each sample, productive Simpson clonality was calculated as the square root of Simpson's diversity index across productive rearrangements. TCRdb holds this immuneACCESS table with in-frame rearrangements only. Some clones are missing; in checked studies, unresolved V genes explain under half, and the rest has no known cause. That table gives V, J and clone size, and the DNA gave D and trimming. This sample holds roughly 200,000 clones; about 90% were observed only once. Together, the top ten hold about 2.2% of the sample.

The sequence was collected from a woman aged 25-40 years who had recovered from COVID-19. Sequencing was done on a sample of PBMCs or T cells enriched from blood (not recorded which). The receptor chain draws on TRBV4-1 and TRBJ1-6, with 9 central nucleotides matching TRBD1. The CDR3 has the sequence CASSHTRDRDHSLHF. The nucleotide sequence is TGCGCCAGCAGCCACACCAGGGACAGGGATCATTCCCTCCACTTT.